Below are 13 T cell receptor beta chains sequenced from a single sample in a study of T cell responses to AZD1222 COVID-19 vaccine (dated by TCRdb to the early 2020s). The library was produced with the immunoSEQ multiplex PCR assay. The table comes from immuneACCESS by way of TCRdb, which keeps in-frame sequences with V and J called. Part of the clones is missing from these tables; in studies checked, under half for an unresolved V gene and the rest for unknown reasons. Recorded for this sample are more than 150,000 clones; 80% to 95% of them occurred a single time. The ten largest make up less than 11% of the sample. This sample's time point label indicates: baseline before first vaccination. The source material was peripheral blood, sampled on day 0 of AZD1222 vaccination. All receptors derive from an adult in good health.

The rearrangement uses TRBV27 and TRBJ2-5; TRBD2 is a possible D gene (6 bases). V gave up 1 base and J gave up 5 bases, with 14 bases separating them. The length of the CDR3 is 15 residues. CDR1 and CDR2 from the germline V gene are MNHEY and SMNVEV (reference sequence). CDR3 sequence (DNA): TGTGCCAGCAGTTTATTGGGAGGCCCCCCGGAGACCCAGTACTTC. Translated: CASSLLGGPPETQYF.

The chain has TRBV6-5 and TRBJ2-7, with a tentative D call TRBD1 (6 bases). CDR1 and CDR2 from the germline V gene are MNHEY and SVGAGI. The CDR3 contains 13 residues. With 4 bases removed from V and 4 bases from J, the gap between germline ends came to 11 bases. The CDR3: CASSLLDRYEQYV. The CDR3 DNA is TGTGCCAGCAGTTTATTGGACAGATACGAGCAGTACGTC.

This clone occurred once. The V and J genes are TRBV7-3 and TRBJ2-2; D is ambiguous. The CDR3 length is 16 residues. Germline V gene sequence: CDR1 SGHTA, CDR2 FQGTGA. V shed 1 base and J shed 7 bases, with 16 bases lying between them. CDR3 in DNA: TGTGCCAGCAGCTTAATGTCTACGTCTAGGAGCGGGGAGCTGTTTTTT. It specifies CASSLMSTSRSGELFF.

This sequence joins TRBV30 and TRBJ1-2; 11 bases match TRBD1. CDR3 length: 15 amino acids. Per the germline V gene, CDR1 is GTSNPN and CDR2 is SVGIG (reference sequence). With V trimmed by 2 bases and J by 4 bases, 6 bases remained unmatched. The CDR3 DNA is TGTGCCTGGAGTCCCGGGACAGGGGGTTTCTATGGCTACACCTTC. This encodes CAWSPGTGGFYGYTF.

This rearrangement joins TRBV5-4 to TRBJ1-1; D remains unclear. Per the germline V gene, CDR1 is SGHNT and CDR2 is YYREEE (reference sequence). Trimming left V 4 bases short and J 0 bases short, with 7 bases between. CDR3 length equals 13 residues. CDR3 in amino acids: CASSPVVNTEAFF. The CDR3 region has the DNA TGTGCCAGCAGCCCGGTCGTGAACACTGAAGCTTTCTTT.

The V gene is TRBV12-3 or TRBV12-4, the J gene TRBJ2-7, with TRBD1 as a possible D gene (5 bases). The CDR3 runs to 13 residues. Trimming removed 6 bases at V and 3 bases at J, with 12 bases between. The CDR3 loop is CASSPIRGYEQYF. For the CDR3, the DNA is TGTGCCAGCAGCCCGATTAGGGGCTACGAGCAGTACTTC.

The V call is TRBV19, the J call TRBJ1-5; 9 bases match TRBD1. The V gene's germline CDR1 is LNHDA and CDR2 SQIVND (reference sequence). This CDR3 has 15 residues. Germline trimming cut 5 bases from V and 6 bases from J; bases unmatched to any gene: 8. Written as DNA, the CDR3 is TGTGCCAGTAGTTCCTGGGACAGGGTAGGTCAGCCCCAGCATTTT. Translation gives CASSSWDRVGQPQHF. Supplemented by reference TRBV19 and TRBJ1-5, the full variable domain reads DGGITQSPKYLFRKEGQNVTLSCEQNLNHDAMYWYRQDPGQGLRLIYYSQIVNDFQKGDIAEGYSVSREKKESFPLTVTSAQKNPTAFYLCASSSWDRVGQPQHFGDGTRLSIL.

This chain uses TRBV6-2 or TRBV6-3 with TRBJ1-1; no clear D gene. The CDR3 runs 15 residues. The germline CDR1 and CDR2 sequences are MNHEY and SVGEGT. V lost 6 bases to trimming and J lost 0 bases, with 14 bases between them. CDR3 nucleotide sequence: TGTGCCAGCAGCCCCTTTGGGGAACTGAACACTGAAGCTTTCTTT. It translates to CASSPFGELNTEAFF.

The chain uses TRBV9 and TRBJ2-5; 11 nucleotides match TRBD2. V was clipped by 3 bases and J by 2 bases; unmatched bases: 3. Germline V CDR1 and CDR2: SGDLS, YYNGEE. The CDR3 runs to 15 residues. The CDR3 spells CASSDSGGDQETQYF. The CDR3 DNA is TGTGCCAGCAGCGATAGCGGGGGGGATCAAGAGACCCAGTACTTC. The whole variable domain, remainder taken from reference TRBV9 and TRBJ2-5, is DSGVTQTPKHLITATGQRVTLRCSPRSGDLSVYWYQQSLDQGLQFLIQYYNGEERAKGNILERFSAQQFPDLHSELNLSSLELGDSALYFCASSDSGGDQETQYFGPGTRLLVL.

The rearrangement joins TRBV4-3 to TRBJ1-2, with 7 bases fitting TRBD1. V gave up 5 bases and J gave up 6 bases; unmatched junction bases: 9. CDR1 is LGHNA and CDR2 is YSLEER in the germline V gene. There are 14 residues in the CDR3. The CDR3 region is CASSLTSGGDGYTF. The CDR3 nucleotides are TGCGCCAGCAGCTTAACTTCAGGGGGAGATGGCTACACCTTC.

This clone was found a few times. The chain couples TRBV24-1 to TRBJ2-2; no firm D call. The germline CDR1 and CDR2 sequences are KGHDR and SFDVKD. The V end was cut by 4 bases, the J end by 4 bases, with 6 bases between. The CDR3 covers 13 residues. CDR3 residues: CATSDRGTGELFF. CDR3 nucleotide sequence: TGTGCCACCAGTGACCGAGGCACCGGGGAGCTGTTTTTT.

The rearrangement links TRBV11-2 to TRBJ2-3; a weak D match, TRBD1 (6 bases). The germline V gene encodes CDR1 SGHAT and CDR2 FQNNGV. The CDR3 covers 14 residues. V was shortened by 5 bases and J by 7 bases, with 16 bases between the two germline ends. In nucleotides, the CDR3 is TGTGCCAGCAGCCTATTGGGGGCGCAAAATACGCAGTATTTT. Translated, it gives CASSLLGAQNTQYF.

The chain is built from TRBV6-5 and TRBJ1-5, with 8 bases fitting TRBD1. CDR1 MNHEY and CDR2 SVGAGI come from the germline V gene. The CDR3 contains 15 residues. Trimming took 8 bases from V and 0 from J; bases not matched to a gene: 6. For the CDR3, the DNA is TGTGCCAGCGGACGACAGGGGACTAGCAATCAGCCCCAGCATTTT. It specifies CASGRQGTSNQPQHF.